The T cell receptor beta chain under discussion was sequenced for a study of CD8+CD57+ T cells in acquired aplastic anemia (dated by TCRdb to 2017 to 2018). Background on the whole study: On average, sorted CD4+ and CD8+ cells yielded 3.2 ug of extracted DNA, with a range of about 0.19 to 30 ug. CD8+CD57+ expansion was defined as a frequency above the mean frequency observed in healthy subjects. The paper as a whole reports these results and caveats: Twenty-nine CD8+ CDR3 sequences were shared between patients and controls but appeared highly expressed in patients and within their immunodominant clones. No significant difference in CD8+ Simpson's diversity was found between patients and healthy controls (P=0.060).

The patients picked for sequencing were ones in whom flow cytometry had shown an expansion of CD8+CD57+ cells. Every patient had severe acquired aplastic anemia, diagnosed using the International Study of Aplastic Anemia and Agranulocytosis and Camitta criteria. No therapy had been received by the patients at the time of blood sampling. In this study, sorted CD4+ and CD8+ T cells from the blood of healthy subjects and of severe aplastic anemia patients had their TCR repertoires deep-sequenced. Patients were enrolled under clinicaltrials.gov protocols 00001620, 01623167, 00001397, 00071045, 00081523 and 00961064 in the USA. Ficoll-Paque density gradient centrifugation was used to isolate peripheral blood mononuclear cells. CD4+ and CD8+ T cells were sorted by FACS or magnetic beads before DNA extraction. Worth noting for this clonotype: Its antigen is currently not known. At one boundary the junction diverges from the germline segment, which might be a read error.

Genomic DNA served as template for TCR beta VDJ combination and CDR3 sequence profiling. An Illumina HiSeq 2000 was the platform used for TCR repertoire sequencing. On the study's bioinformatics: TRBV/TRBJ rearrangement plots, CDR3 size and DJ length profiles, and Simpson's diversity index were used to assess repertoires. The most abundant DNA sequence in the deep sequencing data was defined as the immunodominant clone. CDR3 amino acid sequences were screened for sharing across subjects and were compared with published repertoires and the VDJdb database. TCRdb reanalyzed the raw reads on its own, using fastp at Q25 for trimming and MiXCR for clone calling, and kept in-frame beta chains. Records with the same CDR3 protein are collapsed into one entry carrying the most frequent genes and DNA. The V and J calls follow TCRdb's processing rather than the paper's. The table for this sample lists 270,000 or so distinct CDR3 sequences; approximately 82% of them were counted only once. The ten largest clones add up to roughly two fifths of the sample.

The germline V gene provides CDR1 SGDLS and CDR2 YYNGEE. Measured from the cysteine to the phenylalanine, the CDR3 is 14 residues long. The DNA shown is the 42-base CDR3, in frame from base 1. The chain is assembled from TRBV9 and TRBJ2-3, with 7 bases aligning to TRBD1. The TCR comes from a human donor with aplastic anemia. The sample was sorted CD4+, CD8+, or CD8+CD57+ T cells (not recorded which) from PBMCs. The CDR3 reads as follows: CASSVEGCDRVVNF. The DNA reads as follows: TGTGCCAGCAGCGTAGAGGGATGCGACAGGGTTGTTAATTTT.